This TCR beta chain was documented in a study of PD-1 blockade in classical Hodgkin lymphoma. The time point here: cycle 4 day 1 (C4D1), after 5 to 7 weeks of nivolumab. All patients relapsed after autologous stem cell transplantation, and brentuximab vedotin exposure varied. Germline CDR1 and CDR2: MNHEY and SMNVEV (reference sequence). This CDR3 has 14 residues. V was cut by 4 bases and J by 4 bases, with 10 bases left in between. This table comes from immunoSEQ multiplex PCR, and its TCRdb copy is limited to in-frame clones, with some not included. Of about 33,000 clones in the sample, approximately 65% were seen once.

The sample consisted of peripheral blood mononuclear cells (PBMCs), taken before the fourth cycle of nivolumab. The chain carries TRBV27 and TRBJ2-2; possibly TRBD2 for D (5 bases). This TCR came from a human donor with classical Hodgkin lymphoma. CDR3 region: CASSWADFTGELFF. Here the CDR3 DNA reads TGTGCCAGCAGTTGGGCGGACTTCACCGGGGAGCTGTTTTTT.